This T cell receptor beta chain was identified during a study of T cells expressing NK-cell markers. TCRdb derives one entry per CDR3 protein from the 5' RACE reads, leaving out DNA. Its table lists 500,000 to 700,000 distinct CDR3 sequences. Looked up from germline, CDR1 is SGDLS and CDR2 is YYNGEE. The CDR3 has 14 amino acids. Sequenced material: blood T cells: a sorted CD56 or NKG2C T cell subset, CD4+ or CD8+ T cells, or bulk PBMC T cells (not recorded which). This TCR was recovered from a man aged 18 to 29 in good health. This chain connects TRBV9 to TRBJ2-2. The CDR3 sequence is CASSVGPEAGELFF.